What follows is one T cell receptor (beta chain) and its context. Its target antigen remains unknown. Base qualities were left out, and no much larger clone turns up one base away. The immunoSEQ Assay, a bias-controlled multiplex PCR, was used to amplify TCRbeta CDR3 regions from genomic DNA. The authors' pipeline ran thus. Nucleated cell counts per sample were estimated from amplification of reference gene primers within the assay. To quantify the absolute abundance of each unique TCRbeta CDR3 rearrangement, sequence reads were collapsed and filtered. For each sample, productive Simpson clonality was calculated as the square root of Simpson's diversity index across productive rearrangements. Held by TCRdb, this immuneACCESS table contains in-frame sequences only and omits some clones. Under half of the omission traces to an unresolved V gene where checked; the cause of the rest is unknown. V and J calls and clone size are copied from that table; D and trimming were computed from the DNA. This sample gives about 26,000 clones in total; 80% to 95% of them show up just once. Of the sample, around 2% falls within the top ten clones.

Collaborating institutions collected whole blood in K2EDTA tubes following their own protocols. For TCRbeta analysis, collaborators shipped samples in one of three forms: frozen whole blood, isolated PBMCs, or DNA extracted from either of those sample types. This sample was taken from a study of blood T cell repertoires in COVID-19 (TCRdb year 2020). Study-level background: Collaborator samples came from the United States, Italy and Spain and covered acute and convalescent phases of COVID-19. HLA class I and class II types, where available, came from metadata supplied by the sample provider rather than from assay-based typing. Deeply sampled blood TCRbeta repertoires from subjects exposed to, actively infected with, or recovered from COVID-19 were included in the dataset. Samples were obtained from the ongoing ImmuneRACE study (first 160 participants) and from roughly 1,300 subjects provided by 6 global collaborators. The prospective study material was composed of cDNA or gDNA derived from T cells, B-cell-depleted T cells, or PBMCs. The repertoires were released in a freely available public database intended as a resource for research on the immune response to SARS-CoV-2. A de-identified subject ID, COVID-19 status, age in years and sex were almost always included in the sample metadata. What the study reported, not specific to this receptor: The quantity of clinical and demographic metadata differed by source and by participant and was supplied without curation.

V lost 1 base and J lost 0 bases; the stretch between them is 7 bases long. CDR1 and CDR2, looked up from the germline V gene, are LGHNA and YNFKEQ. The CDR3 runs 14 residues from the cysteine to the phenylalanine. Just CDR3 DNA is preserved here, 42 bases in frame from base 1. The chain links TRBV4-2 with TRBJ2-7, with the identity of the D gene unclear. The receptor was isolated from a human donor in a cohort sampled during active COVID-19. Sequenced input: peripheral blood. The CDR3 amino acid sequence is: CASSQARSSYEQYF. The bases read TGTGCCAGCAGCCAAGCCCGGAGCTCCTACGAGCAGTACTTC.